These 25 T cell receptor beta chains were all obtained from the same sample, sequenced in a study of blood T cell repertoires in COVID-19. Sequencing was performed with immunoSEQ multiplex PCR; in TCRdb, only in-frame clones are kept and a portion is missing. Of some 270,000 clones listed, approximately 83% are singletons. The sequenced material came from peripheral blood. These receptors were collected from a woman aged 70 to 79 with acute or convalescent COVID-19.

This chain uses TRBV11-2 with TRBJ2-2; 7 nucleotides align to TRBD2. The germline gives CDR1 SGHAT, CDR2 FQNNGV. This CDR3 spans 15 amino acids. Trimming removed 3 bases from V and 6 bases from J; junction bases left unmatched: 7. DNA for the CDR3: TGTGCCAGCAGCTTGACCCCGGGGGGTGCCGGGGAGCTGTTTTTT. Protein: CASSLTPGGAGELFF.

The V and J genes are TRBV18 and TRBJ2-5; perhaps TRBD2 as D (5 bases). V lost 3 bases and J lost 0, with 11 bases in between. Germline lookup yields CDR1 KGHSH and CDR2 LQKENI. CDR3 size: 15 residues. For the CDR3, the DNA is TGTGCCAGCTCACCGTTGACCGGGGACCAAGAGACCCAGTACTTC. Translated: CASSPLTGDQETQYF.

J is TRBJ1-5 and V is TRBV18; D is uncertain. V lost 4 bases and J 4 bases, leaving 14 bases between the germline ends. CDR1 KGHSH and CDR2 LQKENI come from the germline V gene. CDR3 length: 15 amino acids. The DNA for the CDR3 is TGTGCCAGCTCACTTGGGAGAACCGCTAATCAGCCCCAGCATTTT. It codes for CASSLGRTANQPQHF.

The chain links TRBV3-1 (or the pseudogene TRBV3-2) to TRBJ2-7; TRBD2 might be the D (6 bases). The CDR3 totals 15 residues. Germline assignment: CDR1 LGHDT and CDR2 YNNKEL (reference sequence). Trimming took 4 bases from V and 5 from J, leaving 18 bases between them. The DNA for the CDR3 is TGTGCCAGCAGCCCCCAGCCGGGGGTTGGTAACGAGCAGTACTTC. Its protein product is CASSPQPGVGNEQYF.

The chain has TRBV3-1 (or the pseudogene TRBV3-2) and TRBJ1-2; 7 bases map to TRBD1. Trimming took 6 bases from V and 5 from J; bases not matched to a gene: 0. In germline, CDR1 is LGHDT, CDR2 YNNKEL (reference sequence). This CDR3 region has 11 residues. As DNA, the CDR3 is TGTGCCAGCAGGGACAGGTATGGCTACACCTTC. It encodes CASRDRYGYTF.

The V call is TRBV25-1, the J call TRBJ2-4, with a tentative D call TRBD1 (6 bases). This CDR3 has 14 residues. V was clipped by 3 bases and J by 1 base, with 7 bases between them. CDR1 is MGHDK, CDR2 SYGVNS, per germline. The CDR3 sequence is CASSEQGAKNIQYF. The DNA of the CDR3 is TGTGCCAGCAGTGAGCAGGGGGCCAAAAACATTCAGTACTTC.

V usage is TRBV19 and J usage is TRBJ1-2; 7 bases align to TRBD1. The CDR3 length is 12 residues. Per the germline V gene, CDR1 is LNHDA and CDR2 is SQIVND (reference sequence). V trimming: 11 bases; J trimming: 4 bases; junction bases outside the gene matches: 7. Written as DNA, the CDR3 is TGTGCCGACCCGGGACAGATCTATGGCTACACCTTC. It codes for CADPGQIYGYTF.

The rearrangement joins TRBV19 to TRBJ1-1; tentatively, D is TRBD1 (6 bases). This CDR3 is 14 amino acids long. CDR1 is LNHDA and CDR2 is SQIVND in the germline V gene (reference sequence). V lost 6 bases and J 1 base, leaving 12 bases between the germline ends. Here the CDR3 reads CASRMQGSNTEAFF. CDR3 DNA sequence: TGTGCCAGTAGGATGCAGGGGTCGAACACTGAAGCTTTCTTT.

CDR3 nucleotides: TGTGCCACCAGTGCCCGGGGTGGCTACACCTTC. It encodes CATSARGGYTF. This chain links TRBV24-1 with TRBJ1-2; no definite D call. V lost 5 bases, J lost 7 bases, and 7 bases lay in between. From germline, CDR1 is KGHDR and CDR2 SFDVKD. The CDR3 covers 11 residues.

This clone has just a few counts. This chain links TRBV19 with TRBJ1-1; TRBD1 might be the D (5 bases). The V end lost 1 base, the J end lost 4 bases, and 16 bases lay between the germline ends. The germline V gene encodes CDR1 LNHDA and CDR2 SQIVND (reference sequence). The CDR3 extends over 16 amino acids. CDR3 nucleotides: TGTGCCAGTAGTATAGGGGGCAGGGTGGGCTCCACTGAAGCTTTCTTT. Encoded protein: CASSIGGRVGSTEAFF.

CDR3 nucleotides: TGTGCCAGCTCGGGAGATTCTAACTATGGCTACACCTTC. Translated: CASSGDSNYGYTF. The chain combines TRBV18 with TRBJ1-2; no reliable D call. Trimming removed 6 bases at V and 0 bases at J, with 8 bases between. Germline CDR1 is KGHSH and CDR2 is LQKENI. This CDR3 has 13 residues.

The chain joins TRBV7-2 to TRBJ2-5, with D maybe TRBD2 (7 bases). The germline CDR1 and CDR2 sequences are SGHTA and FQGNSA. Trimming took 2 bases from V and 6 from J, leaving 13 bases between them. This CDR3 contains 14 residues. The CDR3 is CASSLRRGRQTQYF. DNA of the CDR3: TGTGCCAGCAGCTTAAGGCGGGGGCGGCAGACCCAGTACTTC.

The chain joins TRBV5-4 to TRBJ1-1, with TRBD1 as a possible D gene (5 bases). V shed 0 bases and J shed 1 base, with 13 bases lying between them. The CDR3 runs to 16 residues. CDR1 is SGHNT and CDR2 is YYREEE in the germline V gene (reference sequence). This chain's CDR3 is CASSLVAGRRNTEAFF. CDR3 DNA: TGTGCCAGCAGCTTGGTAGCAGGGCGGAGGAACACTGAAGCTTTCTTT.

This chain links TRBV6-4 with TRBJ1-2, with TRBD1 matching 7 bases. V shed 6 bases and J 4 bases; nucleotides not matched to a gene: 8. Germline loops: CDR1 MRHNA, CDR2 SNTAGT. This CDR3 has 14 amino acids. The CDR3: CASSPDREIYGYTF. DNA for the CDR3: TGTGCCAGCAGCCCCGACAGGGAAATCTATGGCTACACCTTC.

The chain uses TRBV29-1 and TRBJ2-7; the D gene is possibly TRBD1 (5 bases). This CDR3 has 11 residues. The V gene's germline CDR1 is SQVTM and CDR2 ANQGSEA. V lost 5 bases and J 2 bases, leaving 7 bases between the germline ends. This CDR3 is CSVLRAYEQYF. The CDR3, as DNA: TGCAGCGTTCTCAGGGCCTACGAGCAGTACTTC.

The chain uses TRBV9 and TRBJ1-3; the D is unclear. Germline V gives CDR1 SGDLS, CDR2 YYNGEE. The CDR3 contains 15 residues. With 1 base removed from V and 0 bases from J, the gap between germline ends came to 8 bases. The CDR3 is CASSVLPNSGNTIYF. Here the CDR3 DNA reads TGTGCCAGCAGCGTACTGCCTAACTCTGGAAACACCATATATTTT.

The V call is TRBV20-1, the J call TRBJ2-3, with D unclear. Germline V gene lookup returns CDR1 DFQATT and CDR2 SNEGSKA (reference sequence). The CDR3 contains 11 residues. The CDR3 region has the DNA TGCAGCGCTCGCGCCACAGATACGCAGTATTTT. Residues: CSARATDTQYF.

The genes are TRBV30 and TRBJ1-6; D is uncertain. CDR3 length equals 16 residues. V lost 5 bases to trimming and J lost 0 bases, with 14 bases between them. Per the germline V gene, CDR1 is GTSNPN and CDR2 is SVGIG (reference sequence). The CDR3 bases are TGTGCCTGGTCGAGGGCGGGAAGCTCCTATAATTCACCCCTCCACTTT. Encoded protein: CAWSRAGSSYNSPLHF.

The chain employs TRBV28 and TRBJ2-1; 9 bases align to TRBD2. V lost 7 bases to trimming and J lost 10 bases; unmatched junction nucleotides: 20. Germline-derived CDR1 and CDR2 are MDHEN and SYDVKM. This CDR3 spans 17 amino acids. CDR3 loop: CASIQRPGGGAGLEQFF. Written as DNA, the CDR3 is TGTGCCAGCATTCAGAGACCCGGCGGGGGGGCCGGTCTGGAGCAGTTCTTC.

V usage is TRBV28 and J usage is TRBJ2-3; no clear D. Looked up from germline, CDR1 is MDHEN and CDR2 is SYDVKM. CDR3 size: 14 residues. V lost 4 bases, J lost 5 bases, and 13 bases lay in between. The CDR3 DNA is TGTGCCAGCAGTTCCCAATCTGGTAGAGATACGCAGTATTTT. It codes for CASSSQSGRDTQYF. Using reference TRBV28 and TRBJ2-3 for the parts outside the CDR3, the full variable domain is DVKVTQSSRYLVKRTGEKVFLECVQDMDHENMFWYRQDPGLGLRLIYFSYDVKMKEKGDIPEGYSVSREKKERFSLILESASTNQTSMYLCASSSQSGRDTQYFGPGTRLTVL.

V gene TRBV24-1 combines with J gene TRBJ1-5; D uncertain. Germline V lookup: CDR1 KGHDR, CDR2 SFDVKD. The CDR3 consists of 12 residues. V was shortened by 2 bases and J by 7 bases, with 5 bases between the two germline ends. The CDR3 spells CATSDSGQPQHF. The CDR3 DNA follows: TGTGCCACCAGTGATTCGGGGCAGCCCCAGCATTTT.

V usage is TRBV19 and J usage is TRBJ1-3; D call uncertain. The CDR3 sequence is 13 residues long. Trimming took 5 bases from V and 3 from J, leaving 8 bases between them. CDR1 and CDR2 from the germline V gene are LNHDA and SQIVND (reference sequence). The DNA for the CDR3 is TGTGCCAGTAGTGACATTCGTGGAAACACCATATATTTT. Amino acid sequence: CASSDIRGNTIYF.

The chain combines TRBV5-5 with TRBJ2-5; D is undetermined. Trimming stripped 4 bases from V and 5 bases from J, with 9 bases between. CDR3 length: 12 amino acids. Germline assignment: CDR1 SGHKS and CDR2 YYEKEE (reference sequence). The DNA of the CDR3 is TGTGCCAGCAGCGGCTTATTGGAGACCCAGTACTTC. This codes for CASSGLLETQYF.

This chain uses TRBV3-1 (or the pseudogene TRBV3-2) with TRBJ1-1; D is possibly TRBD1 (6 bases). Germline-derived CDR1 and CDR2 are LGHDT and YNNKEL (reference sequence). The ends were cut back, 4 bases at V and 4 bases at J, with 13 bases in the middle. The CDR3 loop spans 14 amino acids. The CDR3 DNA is TGTGCCAGCAGCCCCGGAAGAGGGGGCACTGAAGCTTTCTTT. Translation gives CASSPGRGGTEAFF.

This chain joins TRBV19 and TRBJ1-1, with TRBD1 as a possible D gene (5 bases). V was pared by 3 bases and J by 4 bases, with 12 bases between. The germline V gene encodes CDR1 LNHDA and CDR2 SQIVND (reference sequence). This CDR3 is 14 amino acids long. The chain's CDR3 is CASSIGGGPTEAFF. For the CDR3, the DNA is TGTGCCAGTAGTATCGGGGGGGGACCCACTGAAGCTTTCTTT.